This T cell receptor beta chain derives from a study of T-cell memory formation after mild COVID-19 (dated by TCRdb to about 2021). Looking at the study overall: TCR sequence clusters from the two donors were largely donor specific. Two young, previously healthy adult volunteers, one female and one male, were included in the cohort. In two donors, T-cell clones that expanded and contracted after mild COVID-19 were followed by sequencing TCRalpha and TCRbeta repertoires longitudinally.

Ficoll-Paque density gradient centrifugation was the method used to isolate PBMCs. The instrument given in TCRdb is Illumina NovaSeq 6000. TCRalpha and TCRbeta cDNA libraries were built by 5'RACE with constant-segment primers, adding sample barcodes and unique molecular identifiers. Trizol reagent was used to extract RNA from every sample. Library amplification was performed in two PCR steps, and a second sample barcode and Illumina TruSeq adapters were introduced in the second step. Libraries were sequenced on an Illumina NovaSeq with 2 x 150 bp paired-end reads. The original pipeline was this. The reads were demultiplexed and collapsed into UMI-guided consensus sequences using migec v1.2.7. Using mixcr v2.1.11, the UMI consensuses were aligned to TRA and TRB V and J templates and assembled into clonotypes. A clonotype was counted as expanded or contracted only when both edgeR and NoisET called the clonotype significant, with the noise models trained on biological replicates. For edgeR calls, the thresholds were a false discovery rate-adjusted p below 0.01 and a log2 fold-change of 1. PCA with hierarchical clustering of max-normalized trajectories of the 1000 most abundant clonotypes was used as exploratory dynamics analysis. Separately sequenced CD4+ and CD8+ repertoires were used to assign the CD4 or CD8 phenotype of responding clones. TCRdb redid the processing of the public reads, applying fastp at Q25 and MiXCR, and retained in-frame beta chains. Rows matching on CDR3 protein sequence are summarized as one entry with the most common DNA and genes. TCRdb, not the authors, supplied the V and J calls. A total of 270,000 or so distinct CDR3 sequences appear in this sample, approximately 19% of them only once. Under 25% of the sample belongs to the ten largest clones.

Results and caveats for the whole study, not just this receptor: The second-wave clones that peaked on day 37 were not confirmed to be SARS-CoV-2 specific. Some responding clones were found in pre-infection memory, which suggests that pre-existing cross-reactive memory T cells took part in the SARS-CoV-2 response. Contracting CD4+ clones were found mainly in CM and EM memory subsets, while CD8+ clones were enriched in EMRA. The study included only a couple of mild cases, and larger cohorts that include severe cases with pre-infection samples were judged to be necessary. Clones contracting from day 15 to 85 had balanced CD4/CD8 phenotypes, while a second wave expanding from day 15 to 37 was biased towards CD4+.

On this clonotype: Its antigen remains undetermined. No base-level quality is on record; no much larger clone is a single base apart.

After removal of 3 bases from V and 8 bases from J, the junction retains 4 bases not matched to a gene. Including cysteine and phenylalanine, the CDR3 has 13 amino acids. The retained sequence is limited to the CDR3, 39 bases, with the frame set at the first base. The sequence links TRBV12-3 or TRBV12-4 to TRBJ2-1; 7 central nucleotides agree with TRBD1. The sample was PBMCs or a T cell subset sorted from them (not recorded which). The origin of this receptor is a man younger than 30 who had mild COVID-19 (a few samples of this study predate the infection). The sample titles of this study are shuffled in the database, so cell type and time point are left out; the donor was told from shared clones. The DNA sequence is as follows: TGTGCCAGCAGTTTCAACCAGGGGGATGAGCAGTTCTTC. Translation gives CASSFNQGDEQFF.